This T cell receptor beta chain was found in a study of regulatory T cells in long-lasting Graves disease. Overall study findings and caveats: Relative to newly diagnosed Graves' patients, persistent ones had lower TCR diversity.

This clonotype was seen at least ten times. Its matching antigen is unknown. Trimming stripped 4 bases from V and 1 base from J, with 8 bases between. Per the germline V gene, CDR1 is MNHNS and CDR2 is SASEGT. CDR3 length equals 14 residues. iRepertoire HTBI primers and Arm-PCR of CDR3 regions built TCR beta libraries. One entry per CDR3 protein, called by TCRdb with MiXCR from the multiplex PCR reads. This sample has a few hundred thousand distinct CDR3 sequences, with approximately 23% found just once. Time point in this sample: persistent/refractory GD, antithyroid drugs over 5 years with positive TRAb. PBMCs provided the RNA from which the TCR library was made.

The receptor's source is a woman in her thirties or forties with Graves disease. Specimen: peripheral blood mononuclear cells (PBMCs), collected when the disease was refractory, from a patient treated with antithyroid drugs. The gene calls are TRBV6-1 and TRBJ1-5, with a weak D call TRBD1 (5 bases). Here the CDR3 reads CASSGTWSNQPQHF. For the CDR3, the DNA is TGTGCCAGCAGTGGGACATGGAGCAATCAGCCCCAGCATTTT.